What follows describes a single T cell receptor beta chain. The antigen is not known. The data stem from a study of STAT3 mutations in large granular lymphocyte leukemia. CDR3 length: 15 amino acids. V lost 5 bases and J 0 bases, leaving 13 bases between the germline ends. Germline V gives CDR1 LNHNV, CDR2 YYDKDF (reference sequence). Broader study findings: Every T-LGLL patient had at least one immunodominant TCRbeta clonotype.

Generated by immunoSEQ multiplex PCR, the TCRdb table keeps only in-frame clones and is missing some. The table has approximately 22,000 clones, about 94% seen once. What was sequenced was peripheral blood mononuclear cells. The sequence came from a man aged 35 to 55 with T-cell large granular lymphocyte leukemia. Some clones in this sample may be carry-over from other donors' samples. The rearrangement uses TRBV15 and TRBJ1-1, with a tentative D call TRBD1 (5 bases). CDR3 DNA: TGTGCCACCAGCGCCGAAAGGGGTTTGAACACTGAAGCTTTCTTT. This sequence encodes CATSAERGLNTEAFF.